This is a list of T cell receptor beta chains from one sample in a study of blood T cell repertoires in COVID-19. Profiled with immunoSEQ multiplex PCR; TCRdb holds only in-frame clones, not every one. The sample carries around 120,000 clones, 85% to 90% recorded once. The sample taken for sequencing was peripheral blood. These receptors were collected from a woman aged 55-69 years with COVID-19, enrolled during active disease. Both conserved end residues are part of each CDR3. D genes are given only for firm matches. A clone size is listed for some rows: how often the clone was seen (once, few, many), or a class if it is expanded.

cdr3_nt cdr3_aa d_call j_call clone_size v_call
TGTGCCAGCAGCTTAGGCATGGCCTCTGGAAACACCATATATTTT CASSLGMASGNTIYF NA TRBJ1-3 NA TRBV7-2
TGTGCCGGGGGAAGGGGGCGAACTAATGAAAAACTGTTTTTT CAGGRGRTNEKLFF TRBD1 TRBJ1-4 NA TRBV6-5
TGTGCCAGCAGCCTACTAGCGGGGGGCAGGGTCAATGAGCAGTTCTTC CASSLLAGGRVNEQFF TRBD2 TRBJ2-1 NA TRBV27
TGTGCCAGCAGCTTGGGGGCGGGGGGGCCCACAGATACGCAGTATTTT CASSLGAGGPTDTQYF TRBD2 TRBJ2-3 NA TRBV5-4
TGTGCCAGCAGCTCCCCTAGTTTTGCTGAAGCTTTCTTT CASSSPSFAEAFF NA TRBJ1-1 NA TRBV5-4
TGTGCCAGTAGTATAGATAGGACAGGCGACGAGCAGTACTTC CASSIDRTGDEQYF TRBD1 TRBJ2-7 NA TRBV19
TGTGCCAGCAGTACCAGCGGGTACACAGATACGCAGTATTTT CASSTSGYTDTQYF NA TRBJ2-3 NA TRBV6-5
TGTGCCCTCCCGTCAGGGGAGACCCAGTACTTC CALPSGETQYF NA TRBJ2-5 once TRBV7-9
TGTGCCAGCAGCTTAGGGACAGCTAACTATGGCTACACCTTC CASSLGTANYGYTF NA TRBJ1-2 NA TRBV7-8
TGTGCCAGCAGTTCTAGCAATGAGCAGTTCTTC CASSSSNEQFF NA TRBJ2-1 NA TRBV6-2/TRBV6-3
TGTGCCACCGGCAGTGGGCCTAGCAATGAAAAACTGTTTTTT CATGSGPSNEKLFF NA TRBJ1-4 few TRBV19
TGTGCCAGCAGCTTTACAGGGGGTTGGGATGGCTACACCTTC CASSFTGGWDGYTF TRBD1 TRBJ1-2 NA TRBV7-9
TGTGCCAGTAGTATTGGACAGGGGACGTATCAGCCCCAGCATTTT CASSIGQGTYQPQHF TRBD1 TRBJ1-5 NA TRBV19
TGTGCCAGCAGCCACGGACAGGGTGGTGGGCAGCCCCAGCATTTT CASSHGQGGGQPQHF TRBD1 TRBJ1-5 NA TRBV4-2
TGTGCCAGCAGTCCGTCAGGGGACTATGGCTACACCTTC CASSPSGDYGYTF NA TRBJ1-2 NA TRBV27
TGTGCCAGCAATTACTACCCCACAAGTGAGCAGTTCTTC CASNYYPTSEQFF NA TRBJ2-1 once TRBV6-2/TRBV6-3
TGTGCCAGCAGCTTGGTAGGACACCTAACCTCTGGGGCCAACGTCCTGACTTTC CASSLVGHLTSGANVLTF NA TRBJ2-6 NA TRBV5-5
TGTGCCAGCAGCCCAGGGGCAGGGGACTACGAGCAGTACTTC CASSPGAGDYEQYF NA TRBJ2-7 NA TRBV11-2
TGTGCCAGCAGCCAAAATTATGGTAGCCGGGGTGAGCAGTTCTTC CASSQNYGSRGEQFF NA TRBJ2-1 NA TRBV3-1/TRBV3-2
TGTGCCAGCAATCGGGGGGGAACTCCTAATGAAAAACTGTTTTTT CASNRGGTPNEKLFF NA TRBJ1-4 NA TRBV9
TGTGCCAGCAGAGAGGGGGCGGTCGAGCAGTACTTC CASREGAVEQYF TRBD1 TRBJ2-7 NA TRBV2
TGCGCCAGCAGCTTGGGGACAGGCCCCTACGAGCAGTACTTC CASSLGTGPYEQYF TRBD1 TRBJ2-7 NA TRBV5-1
TGCGCCAGCAGCTTGGGCCTTGGACAGGGTTTGCAGGAGACCCAGTACTTC CASSLGLGQGLQETQYF TRBD1 TRBJ2-5 NA TRBV5-1
TGCGCCAGCAGCCAAGACGTTGGACAGGGGAGGACTGAAGCTTTCTTT CASSQDVGQGRTEAFF TRBD1 TRBJ1-1 NA TRBV4-3
TGTGCCAGCAGCGGGGACAGGGGGCTGGTGGGGTCTATGAACACTGAAGCTTTCTTT CASSGDRGLVGSMNTEAFF TRBD1 TRBJ1-1 NA TRBV5-5
TGTGCCAGCAGCCCGCCCCAGGGGGCGCTTCCCCCGGCTAATGAAAAACTGTTTTTT CASSPPQGALPPANEKLFF TRBD1 TRBJ1-4 NA TRBV7-9
TGTGCCAGCAGCTTCGGGACTAGCGGGGGGGTAGCCTACAATGAGCAGTTCTTC CASSFGTSGGVAYNEQFF TRBD2 TRBJ2-1 few TRBV5-6
TGTGCCAGCAGCTTAGCACCAGGCCCCGCTCAGACCCAGTACTTC CASSLAPGPAQTQYF NA TRBJ2-5 NA TRBV7-8
TGTGCCAGCAGCTCTAGGGGGGGCCTCAGGGAGCAGTTCTTC CASSSRGGLREQFF NA TRBJ2-1 few TRBV11-3
TGTGCCACCAGTCAGGGTGGCGGTTTCTCTGAGCAGTTCTTC CATSQGGGFSEQFF NA TRBJ2-1 NA TRBV24-1
TGTGCCAGCAGCCAAACGACTAGCGGGGCGACAGATACGCAGTATTTT CASSQTTSGATDTQYF TRBD2 TRBJ2-3 once TRBV9
TGTGCCAGCTCACCAACCAACAGGGGCACTGAAGCTTTCTTT CASSPTNRGTEAFF TRBD1 TRBJ1-1 NA TRBV18
TGTGCCAGCAGTGAACACCAGGCCTACGAGCAGTACTTC CASSEHQAYEQYF NA TRBJ2-7 NA TRBV6-1
TGTGCCATCAGTGGGGTGGACAGGGGGATAGATGGCTACACCTTC CAISGVDRGIDGYTF TRBD1 TRBJ1-2 NA TRBV10-3
TGTGCCAGCAGCTTAAGTGAGGACTATGGCTACACCTTC CASSLSEDYGYTF NA TRBJ1-2 NA TRBV7-2
TGTGCCAGCAGCCCATCGGGCGCGGGGAACTCTGGGGCCAACGTCCTGACTTTC CASSPSGAGNSGANVLTF NA TRBJ2-6 NA TRBV5-5
TGTGCCAGCAGCAATGACAGGACTGGGGCCAACGTCCTGACTTTC CASSNDRTGANVLTF NA TRBJ2-6 NA TRBV7-9
TGTGCCAGCAGCCCCCCGCACAAGAGGAATGAAAAACTGTTTTTT CASSPPHKRNEKLFF NA TRBJ1-4 NA TRBV3-1/TRBV3-2
TGTGCCAGCAGACCCACCGAGACTAGCGGGTTTGAGCAGTTCTTC CASRPTETSGFEQFF TRBD2 TRBJ2-1 NA TRBV28
TGTGCCAGCAGACCCCGGGACTTCTACACCGGGGAGCTGTTTTTT CASRPRDFYTGELFF NA TRBJ2-2 once TRBV4-2
TGTGCCAGCAGTCTCCTATCGACAGGGCTCAATCAGCCCCAGCATTTT CASSLLSTGLNQPQHF TRBD1 TRBJ1-5 NA TRBV6-2/TRBV6-3
TGTGCCAGCAAGCAGGCTGGCTACACCTTC CASKQAGYTF NA TRBJ1-2 once TRBV12-3/TRBV12-4
TGCAGTGCTCGGGAGACGGAGACCCAGTACTTC CSARETETQYF NA TRBJ2-5 NA TRBV20-1
TGTGCCAGCAGGCTTAACAGGGGGTTCACTGAAGCTTTCTTT CASRLNRGFTEAFF TRBD1 TRBJ1-1 NA TRBV6-5
TGTGCCTGGAGTGTACCGGGGGTAGCTTTCTTT CAWSVPGVAFF NA TRBJ1-1 NA TRBV30
TGTGCCACCAGCAAGGGACAGGGGTATGGCTACACCTTC CATSKGQGYGYTF TRBD1 TRBJ1-2 NA TRBV15
TGCGCCAGCAGCTTGGAAGTGGGAGGGGACTCACCCCTCCACTTT CASSLEVGGDSPLHF NA TRBJ1-6 NA TRBV5-1